One sample yielded the 11 T cell receptor beta chains listed below, sequenced in a study of preoperative IRX-2 immunotherapy in early breast cancer. As for treatment: preoperative locoregional IRX-2 cytokine immunotherapy. The protocol was immunoSEQ multiplex PCR, while the TCRdb copy is restricted to in-frame clones and leaves out a portion. This sample yields 40,000 to 45,000 clones, of which approximately 80% are seen a single time; about 1% belongs to the top ten. The sequencing here drew on tumor tissue, taken after IRX-2 immunotherapy. The origin of the receptors is a human donor with breast cancer.

The genes are TRBV25-1 and TRBJ1-1, with D possibly being TRBD1 (6 bases). Per the germline V gene, CDR1 is MGHDK and CDR2 is SYGVNS. The length of the CDR3 is 14 residues. V was clipped by 4 bases and J by 5 bases, with 14 bases between them. CDR3 in amino acids: CASSVSGVWTEAFF. For the CDR3, the DNA is TGTGCCAGCAGTGTCTCAGGGGTATGGACTGAAGCTTTCTTT.

The chain combines TRBV10-2 with TRBJ2-7; 7 nucleotides agree with TRBD1. Germline V CDR1 and CDR2: WSHSY, SAAADI. The length of the CDR3 is 14 residues. The V gene end was trimmed by 4 bases and the J gene end by 0 bases; junction bases not matched to a gene: 3. The DNA for the CDR3 is TGCGCCAGCAGTGCGGGACAGCCCTCCTACGAGCAGTACTTC. It translates to CASSAGQPSYEQYF.

The V and J genes are TRBV7-5 and TRBJ2-3. TRBV7-5 represents a pseudogene. The CDR3 totals 14 residues. DNA for the CDR3: TGTGCCAGCAGCCAGGACCCAGCCCCAGATACGCAGTATTTT. The encoded protein is CASSQDPAPDTQYF.

This chain connects TRBV6-8 to TRBJ2-7, with 9 bases matching TRBD2. CDR1 MNHGY and CDR2 SAAAGT come from the germline V gene. The CDR3 is 15 residues long. V dropped 7 bases and J dropped 0; count of bases not matched to a gene: 7. CDR3 region: CASTLQRGVSYEQYF. The CDR3 nucleotides are TGTGCCAGCACCCTCCAGCGGGGGGTCTCCTACGAGCAGTACTTC.

The rearrangement joins TRBV5-1 to TRBJ1-1; D unclear. Germline V lookup: CDR1 SGHRS, CDR2 YFSETQ. CDR3 length: 14 amino acids. Trimming pared 1 base from V and 0 bases from J, leaving 7 bases between. The chain's CDR3 is CASSLRSMNTEAFF. In DNA, the CDR3 is TGCGCCAGCAGCTTGAGAAGCATGAACACTGAAGCTTTCTTT. Full variable domain (missing parts from reference TRBV5-1 and TRBJ1-1): KAGVTQTPRYLIKTRGQQVTLSCSPISGHRSVSWYQQTPGQGLQFLFEYFSETQRNKGNFPGRFSGRQFSNSRSEMNVSTLELGDSALYLCASSLRSMNTEAFFGQGTRLTVV.

V gene TRBV6-8 combines with J gene TRBJ1-4, with D possibly being TRBD1 (5 bases). V gave up 5 bases and J gave up 8 bases, with 21 bases separating them. CDR3 length: 16 amino acids. Germline V gives CDR1 MNHGY, CDR2 SAAAGT. CDR3 nucleotide sequence: TGTGCCAGCAGTGCCGGGACGGCCCGGTTCGGCGAAAAACTGTTTTTT. This codes for CASSAGTARFGEKLFF.

The chain employs TRBV18 and TRBJ1-4, with D uncertain. The V end lost 3 bases, the J end lost 7 bases, and 15 bases lay between the germline ends. Germline CDR1 KGHSH, CDR2 LQKENI. The CDR3 loop spans 15 amino acids. The CDR3 sequence is CASSPTAARSEKLFF. CDR3 nucleotides: TGTGCCAGCTCACCGACGGCCGCCAGAAGTGAAAAACTGTTTTTT.

V and J are TRBV6-8 and TRBJ1-6; D is unresolved. Trimming took 5 bases from V and 0 from J, leaving 11 bases between them. There are 16 residues in the CDR3. The V gene's germline CDR1 is MNHGY and CDR2 SAAAGT. CDR3 region: CASSPPESSYNSPLHF. The CDR3 DNA sequence: TGTGCCAGCAGTCCTCCAGAGAGCTCCTATAATTCACCCCTCCACTTT.

The chain is built from TRBV5-1 and TRBJ2-2; D is unclear. CDR1 is SGHRS and CDR2 is YFSETQ in the germline V gene. Trimming cost V 0 bases and J 1 base, with 4 bases left between them. CDR3 length equals 14 residues. CDR3 sequence (DNA): TGCGCCAGCAGCTTGGAGGGGAACACCGGGGAGCTGTTTTTT. Protein product: CASSLEGNTGELFF.

V gene TRBV6-8 combines with J gene TRBJ2-7; 7 bases are shared with TRBD2. Losses at the gene ends were 0 bases for V and 6 bases for J; bases not matched to a gene: 11. This CDR3 has 16 residues. Per the germline V gene, CDR1 is MNHGY and CDR2 is SAAAGT. The CDR3 sequence: CASSYSGRERSSEQYF. In DNA form, the CDR3 reads TGTGCCAGCAGTTACTCAGGGCGGGAGAGGTCTTCCGAGCAGTACTTC.

This clone occurred once. This chain links TRBV11-3 with TRBJ1-4; tentative D call: TRBD1 (5 bases). The length of the CDR3 is 14 residues. Germline V CDR1 and CDR2: SGHNT, YENEEA. The ends were cut back, 3 bases at V and 13 bases at J, with 18 bases in the middle. DNA for the CDR3: TGTGCCAGCAGCTTGGGGCCGAATGGGGGTGGACTGTTTTTT. This sequence encodes CASSLGPNGGGLFF.